This TCR beta chain appears in the sequencing data of a study of neoadjuvant anti-PD-1 for oral cavity cancer. Study details: Patients without progression received a fourth nivolumab dose around day 43, then surgical resection on days 50-56. Overall study results and limits: Higher pretreatment blood Treg/Th17 ratios correlated with higher pretreatment blood and lower post-treatment tumor TCRbeta clonality. Post-nivolumab, blood T cell clonality was significantly elevated in non-responders. Only three patients per response group were TCR-analyzed; validation needed.

Deletions cut 1 base from V and 5 bases from J, with 13 bases between. Germline CDR1 and CDR2: MDHEN and SYDVKM. The CDR3 consists of 15 residues. As concerns this clone: Antigen specificity is unknown.

Time point noted: after neoadjuvant nivolumab, at surgical resection. Produced via immunoSEQ multiplex PCR; TCRdb's table is partial and in-frame only. Among some 70,000 clones, approximately 84% were seen once, and the ten largest hold approximately 3%. The chain recombines TRBV28 with TRBJ2-3; D gene uncertain. This clonotype was sampled from a person aged 35 to 85 with oral cavity squamous cell carcinoma. The starting material was PBMCs, obtained after nivolumab (anti-PD-1) treatment. For the CDR3, the DNA is TGTGCCAGCAGTTTATCCCCCGGACCCAAAGATACGCAGTATTTT. It codes for CASSLSPGPKDTQYF.